This T cell receptor (beta chain) was sequenced in a study of shared clonotypes between healthy human individuals. The CDR3 totals 21 residues. V trimming: 4 bases; J trimming: 8 bases; junction bases outside the gene matches: 24. CDR1 is WSHSY, CDR2 SAAADI, per germline. Genomic DNA of every subset was divided equally among multiple immunoSEQ plates. Profiling relied on immunoSEQ multiplex PCR, and the TCRdb table lists in-frame clones only, not all of them. The top ten clones hold more than 10% of a sample with a few hundred thousand clones, around 77% of them seen once. Many counts were recorded for this clone.

This receptor was identified in a woman aged 40 to 50 in good health. Some clones in this sample may be carry-over from other donors' samples. The J gene is TRBJ2-1, the V gene TRBV10-2, with TRBD2 identical over 12 bases. Sequencing was carried out using PBMCs. DNA for the CDR3: TGCGCCAGCAGTGGAAGGTTTGGGGCCGCCCTAGCGGGAGGGCCGGGGGATGAGCAGTTCTTC. Translation: CASSGRFGAALAGGPGDEQFF.